This TCR beta chain was retrieved from a study of control samples from healthy donors and cancer patients (dated by TCRdb to 2020 to 2021). Counted from cysteine to phenylalanine, this CDR3 has 17 amino acids. Only CDR3 DNA remains: 51 bases, in frame from the first base. CDR1 and CDR2 are drawn from the germline V gene: MGHRA, YSYEKL. V is pruned by 2 bases and J by 10 bases, leaving 15 bases of the junction without a gene match. The method behind the library was the immunoSEQ multiplex PCR assay. In TCRdb, the immuneACCESS table is reduced to in-frame sequences with V and J assigned. These tables do not hold every clone; where another copy was compared, an unresolved V gene accounts for under half, and the others remain unexplained. This sample lists fewer than 500,000 clones; about nine tenths were detected once. 5% to 8% of the sample rests with the top ten. With regard to this clone: This clone's antigen is unknown. No base-level quality is on record; no much larger clone is a single base apart.

The sequence was obtained from a man in his forties with head and neck cancer. The rearrangement combines TRBV4-1 with TRBJ2-1, and TRBD1 matches 9 of the central bases. The sequenced sample was PBMCs. CDR3 sequence: CASSQNSGTGRGWEQFF. Here is the DNA: TGCGCCAGCAGCCAAAACTCCGGGACAGGGAGAGGATGGGAGCAGTTCTTC.